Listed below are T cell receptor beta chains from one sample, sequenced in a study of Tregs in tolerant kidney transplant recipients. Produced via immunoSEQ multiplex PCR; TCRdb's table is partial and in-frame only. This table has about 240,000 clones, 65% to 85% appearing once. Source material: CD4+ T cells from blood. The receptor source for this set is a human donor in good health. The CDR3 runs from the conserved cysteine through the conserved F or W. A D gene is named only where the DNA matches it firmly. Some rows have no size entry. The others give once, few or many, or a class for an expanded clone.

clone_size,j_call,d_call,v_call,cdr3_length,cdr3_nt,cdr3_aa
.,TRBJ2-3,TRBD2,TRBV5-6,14,TGTGCCAGCAGTCTCGGGGGGGCTTCGGTTACGCAGTATTTT,CASSLGGASVTQYF
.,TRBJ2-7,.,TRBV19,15,TGTGCCAGTAGTATAGGAGGCCAGGGGATTTACGAGCAGTACTTC,CASSIGGQGIYEQYF
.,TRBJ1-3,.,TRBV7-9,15,TGTGCCAGCAGCCCCGCGTGGGTCCGTGGAAACACCATATATTTT,CASSPAWVRGNTIYF
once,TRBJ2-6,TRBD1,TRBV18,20,TGTGCCAGCTCACCACTGACAGGGGCCCCCCTCAGGAGTGGGGCCAACGTCCTGACTTTC,CASSPLTGAPLRSGANVLTF
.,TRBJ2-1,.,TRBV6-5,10,TGTGCCAGCGGGCGCAATGAGCAGTTCTTC,CASGRNEQFF
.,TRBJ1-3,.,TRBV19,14,TGTGCCAGTAGTATTCTGGGATCTGGAAACACCATATATTTT,CASSILGSGNTIYF
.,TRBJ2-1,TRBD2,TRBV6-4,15,TGTGCCAGCAGTGACTCACTAGCGGCCTACAATGAGCAGTTCTTC,CASSDSLAAYNEQFF
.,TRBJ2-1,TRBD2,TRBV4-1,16,TGCGCCAGCAGCCAGCAGAGGCGGGAGGTTTCGGGTGAGCAGTTCTTC,CASSQQRREVSGEQFF
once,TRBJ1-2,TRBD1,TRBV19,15,TGTGCCAGTAGTATAGGACAGGGAGTAACAGGGGGCTACACCTTC,CASSIGQGVTGGYTF
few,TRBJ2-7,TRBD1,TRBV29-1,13,TGCAGCGCAGGACGCGGGACAGGGAACGAGCAGTACTTC,CSAGRGTGNEQYF
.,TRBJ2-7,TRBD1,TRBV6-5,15,TGTGCCAGCAGTCCCCCGGGACAGGGCGCTTACGAGCAGTACTTC,CASSPPGQGAYEQYF
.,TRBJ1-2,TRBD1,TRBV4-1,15,TGCGCCAGCAGCCAAGATAGGGGGCGCGGTTATGGCTACACCTTC,CASSQDRGRGYGYTF
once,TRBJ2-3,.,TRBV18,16,TGTGCCAGCTCACTACCGGGCCCGAAGAGGACAGATACGCAGTATTTT,CASSLPGPKRTDTQYF
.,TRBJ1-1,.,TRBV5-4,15,TGTGCCAGCAGCTTGGATGGGAGGCAGAACACTGAAGCTTTCTTT,CASSLDGRQNTEAFF
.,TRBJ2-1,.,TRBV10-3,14,TGTGCCATCAGTGAGCTGGGGGGCCCGGATGAGCAGTTCTTC,CAISELGGPDEQFF
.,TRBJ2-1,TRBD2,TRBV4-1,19,TGCGCCAGCAGCCAAGGACTAGCGGGAGGTCTGTCTACTACGAGCGGGCAGTTCTTC,CASSQGLAGGLSTTSGQFF
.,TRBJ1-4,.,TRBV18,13,TGTGCCAGCTCCCTGCTCGCTCACGAGAAACTGTTTTTT,CASSLLAHEKLFF
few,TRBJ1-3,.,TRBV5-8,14,TGTGCCAGCAGACCCAGGGGTTCTGGAAACACCATATATTTT,CASRPRGSGNTIYF
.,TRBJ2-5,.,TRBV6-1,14,TGTGCCAGCAGTGAATTTGGCAGCCAAGAGACCCAGTACTTC,CASSEFGSQETQYF
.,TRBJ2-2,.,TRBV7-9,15,TGTGCCAGCAGCCCTCCTCGACAGTCCGCCGGGGAGCTGTTTTTT,CASSPPRQSAGELFF
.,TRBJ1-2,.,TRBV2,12,TGTGCCAGCAGTGAGGGGGGTCATGGCCACACCTTC,CASSEGGHGHTF
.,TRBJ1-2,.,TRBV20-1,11,TGCAGTGCTTTCCCACACTATGGCTACACCTTC,CSAFPHYGYTF
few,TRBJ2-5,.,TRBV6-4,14,TGTGCCAGCAGATACGGACAACTGCAAGAGACCCAGTACTTC,CASRYGQLQETQYF
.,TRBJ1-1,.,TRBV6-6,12,TGTGCCAGCAGTTACTCGAGGTCTGAAGCTTTCTTT,CASSYSRSEAFF
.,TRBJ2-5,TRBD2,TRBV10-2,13,TGCGCCAGCAGCCGGGGGGGCTTAGGGACCCAGTACTTC,CASSRGGLGTQYF
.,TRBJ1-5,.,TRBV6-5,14,TGTGCCAGCAGCCAGGTGGGGGGAAGGCAGCCCCAGCATTTT,CASSQVGGRQPQHF
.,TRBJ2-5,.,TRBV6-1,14,TGTGCCAGCAGTGAAGGAACCGGGCCAGAGACCCAGTACTTC,CASSEGTGPETQYF
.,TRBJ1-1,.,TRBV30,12,TGTGCCTGGAGGGACACCCACACTGAAGCTTTCTTT,CAWRDTHTEAFF
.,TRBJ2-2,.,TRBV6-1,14,TGTGCCAGCAGGGATCAAAGAAACACCGGGGAGCTGTTTTTT,CASRDQRNTGELFF
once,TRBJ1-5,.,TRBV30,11,TGTGCCTGGAGTGTTGGTCAGCCCCAGCATTTT,CAWSVGQPQHF
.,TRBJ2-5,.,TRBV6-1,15,TGTGCCAGCAGTGAAGCGCCGTCGGGGGTAAAGACCCAGTACTTC,CASSEAPSGVKTQYF
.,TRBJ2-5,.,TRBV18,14,TGTGCCAGCTCACCACAGGGAATCCAAGAGACCCAGTACTTC,CASSPQGIQETQYF
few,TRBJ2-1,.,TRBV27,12,TGTGCCAGCGTACGGGAACACAATGAGCAGTTCTTC,CASVREHNEQFF